Each of the 18 T cell receptor beta chains below was sequenced from the same sample in a study of Graves' ophthalmopathy and Graves' hyperthyroidism. Investigators amplified TCR beta CDR3 regions from RNA transcripts. The authors performed first-round RT-PCR with HTBI primers and then a second-round multiplex PCR. TCRdb reprocessed the multiplex PCR reads with MiXCR, giving one entry per CDR3 protein. The sample carries a few hundred thousand distinct CDR3 sequences, 17% recorded once. The specimen sequenced was peripheral blood. These receptors came from an adult woman with stable Graves' hyperthyroidism.

In this sample, this clonotype turned up many times. V and J are TRBV28 and TRBJ2-5; D is unresolved. The germline V and J ends were trimmed by 7 bases and 1 base, with 7 bases remaining between them. The CDR3 spans 12 residues. Germline V gene data show CDR1 as MDHEN and CDR2 as SYDVKM. The CDR3 DNA reads as TGTGCCAGCAAAACAAGCCAAGAGACCCAGTACTTC. Encoded protein: CASKTSQETQYF.

About this clonotype itself: Its ends do not fully match the called genes, so a read error is possible. The chain has TRBV28 and TRBJ2-7, with 10 bases identical to TRBD2. CDR3 size: 17 residues. Germline assignment: CDR1 MDHEN and CDR2 SYDVKM. The CDR3 here is CASSLYWTSGHSYGQYF. The CDR3 DNA sequence: TGTGCCAGCAGTTTATACTGGACTAGCGGACACTCCTACGGGCAGTACTTC.

This clonotype showed up many times. The rearrangement links TRBV12-3 or TRBV12-4 to TRBJ2-7; weak D call: TRBD2 (6 bases). The CDR3 length is 14 residues. V was clipped by 6 bases and J by 6 bases, with 18 bases between them. CDR3 bases: TGTGCCAGCAGCCAGACTAGAAGTGGATCCGAGCAGTACTTC. Its protein product is CASSQTRSGSEQYF.

This clonotype has a count of ten or more. The genes are TRBV7-9 and TRBJ1-2; no clear D gene. CDR1 is SEHNR and CDR2 is FQNEAQ in the germline V gene (reference sequence). The germline V and J ends were trimmed by 7 bases and 4 bases, with 16 bases remaining between them. The CDR3 is 14 residues long. For the CDR3, the DNA is TGTGCCAGCACCCTCGAGACAAACGTCTATGGCTACACCTTC. Its translation is CASTLETNVYGYTF. The full variable domain, with the rest looked up from reference TRBV7-9 and TRBJ1-2, is DTGVSQNPRHKITKRGQNVTFRCDPISEHNRLYWYRQTLGQGPEFLTYFQNEAQLEKSRLLSDRFSAERPKGSFSTLEIQRTEQGDSAMYLCASTLETNVYGYTFGSGTRLTVV.

Ten or more counts support this clonotype. The chain combines TRBV29-1 with TRBJ2-7; D remains unclear. CDR1 and CDR2 from the germline V gene are SQVTM and ANQGSEA. V was trimmed by 4 bases and J by 2 bases, leaving 12 bases between them. This CDR3 has 13 amino acids. In DNA form, the CDR3 reads TGCAGCGTTGGTGGTGTGTCGACCTACGAGCAGTACTTC. Amino acid sequence: CSVGGVSTYEQYF.

This clonotype was seen ten or more times. V gene TRBV11-2 combines with J gene TRBJ2-5; perhaps TRBD1 as D (6 bases). In germline, CDR1 is SGHAT, CDR2 FQNNGV. This CDR3 comprises 15 residues. Trimming took 4 bases from V and 2 from J, leaving 14 bases between them. As DNA, the CDR3 is TGTGCCAGCAGCTCACGGACAGCACAACAAGAGACCCAGTACTTC. This encodes CASSSRTAQQETQYF.

This clonotype was recorded at least ten times. The chain is built from TRBV12-3 or TRBV12-4 and TRBJ2-7; 9 bases align to TRBD2. The V and J ends lost 8 bases and 3 bases, in that order; junction bases with no gene match: 2. This CDR3 has 12 amino acids. The DNA for the CDR3 is TGTGCCAGCGGTAGCGGGAGCTACGAGCAGTACTTC. This sequence encodes CASGSGSYEQYF.

This clonotype showed up many times. CDR3 sequence (DNA): TGTGCCACCAGCAGAGACAGGGTCCGGGAGACCCAGTACTTC. Encoded protein: CATSRDRVRETQYF. The chain recombines TRBV15 with TRBJ2-5; D is perhaps TRBD1 (5 bases). This CDR3 is built from 14 residues. CDR1 LNHNV and CDR2 YYDKDF come from the germline V gene (reference sequence). V lost 0 bases, J lost 5 bases, and 10 bases lay in between.

This chain joins TRBV9 and TRBJ1-2; D is undetermined. This CDR3 contains 13 residues. Germline lookup yields CDR1 SGDLS and CDR2 YYNGEE. V was trimmed by 3 bases and J by 4 bases, leaving 10 bases between them. CDR3 region: CASSARNLYGYTF. CDR3 nucleotide sequence: TGTGCCAGCAGCGCCCGGAACCTCTATGGCTACACCTTC.

This clonotype was detected ten times or more. The V call is TRBV20-1, the J call TRBJ1-2; D remains ambiguous. V was clipped by 4 bases and J by 7 bases, with 13 bases between them. Germline V gene sequence: CDR1 DFQATT, CDR2 SNEGSKA (reference sequence). The CDR3 is 12 residues long. CDR3 region: CSAISGVPGYTF. As DNA, the CDR3 is TGCAGTGCTATTTCGGGAGTTCCTGGCTACACCTTC.

In its sample, this clonotype was seen a few times. The rearrangement links TRBV4-1 to TRBJ2-7; either TRBD1 or TRBD2 may supply D (5 bases each). Germline assignment: CDR1 MGHRA and CDR2 YSYEKL. V was pared by 2 bases and J by 6 bases, with 17 bases between. The CDR3 has 15 amino acids. The CDR3 protein is CASSQLIHRDPEQYF. DNA for the CDR3: TGCGCCAGCAGCCAACTTATCCACCGGGACCCCGAGCAGTACTTC.

This sequence joins TRBV15 and TRBJ1-2, with D perhaps matching TRBD1 (6 bases). Per the germline V gene, CDR1 is LNHNV and CDR2 is YYDKDF (reference sequence). V was cut by 0 bases and J by 2 bases, with 13 bases left in between. The CDR3 contains 16 residues. The CDR3 here is CATSRDLSGANYGYTF. CDR3 sequence (DNA): TGTGCCACCAGCAGAGATTTGTCAGGGGCGAACTATGGCTACACCTTC.

This rearrangement joins TRBV19 to TRBJ2-7; possibly TRBD1 for D (6 bases). Per the germline V gene, CDR1 is LNHDA and CDR2 is SQIVND (reference sequence). V lost 4 bases and J lost 4, with 14 bases in between. The CDR3 runs 14 residues. CDR3 protein: CASSTGQFGYEQYF. The CDR3 DNA is TGTGCCAGTAGTACCGGACAGTTCGGGTACGAGCAGTACTTC.

This clonotype was seen at least ten times. This rearrangement joins TRBV14 to TRBJ1-1; D is unresolved. The CDR3 extends over 16 amino acids. V lost 0 bases and J lost 1, with 12 bases in between. CDR1 and CDR2 (germline): SGHDN, FVKESK. The CDR3 DNA is TGTGCCAGCAGCCAAGAAGAAAGGAGGAAGAACACTGAAGCTTTCTTT. Translated, it gives CASSQEERRKNTEAFF.

This clonotype was detected ten times or more. This chain uses TRBV12-3 or TRBV12-4 with TRBJ2-7, with D perhaps TRBD1 (5 bases). Trimming shortened V by 3 bases and J by 5 bases, and 14 bases separated the two germline ends. The CDR3 has 14 amino acids. Written as DNA, the CDR3 is TGTGCCAGCAGTTTTTCGCAGGGCTACGACGAGCAGTACTTC. This gives the protein CASSFSQGYDEQYF.

This clonotype occurred many times. The V gene is TRBV6-2 or TRBV6-3, the J gene TRBJ2-7; D gene unclear. CDR3 length equals 15 residues. The V end was cut by 0 bases, the J end by 2 bases, with 11 bases between. The V gene's germline CDR1 is MNHEY and CDR2 SVGEGT. CDR3 in amino acids: CASSYSIAGTYEQYF. CDR3 DNA: TGTGCCAGCAGTTACTCGATAGCAGGAACCTACGAGCAGTACTTC.

On this clonotype: This may stem from a read error, because a much larger clone lies one nucleotide away. V is TRBV5-1 and J is TRBJ1-2, with 7 bases aligning to TRBD1. Unmatched junction bases numbered 3, after V lost 4 bases and J lost 3 bases. Germline loops: CDR1 SGHRS, CDR2 YFSETQ. The CDR3 contains 13 residues. The CDR3 DNA reads TGCGCCAGCAGCGGCGGGACAGACTATGGCTACACCTTC. It yields the protein CASSGGTDYGYTF.

This clonotype was recorded many times. The chain recombines TRBV6-5 with TRBJ1-1; D gene uncertain. Looked up from germline, CDR1 is MNHEY and CDR2 is SVGAGI. With 2 bases removed from V and 0 bases from J, the gap between germline ends came to 13 bases. The CDR3 extends over 16 amino acids. CDR3 loop: CASSYRFVTLNTEAFF. DNA of the CDR3: TGTGCCAGCAGTTACCGATTCGTAACGTTGAACACTGAAGCTTTCTTT.